The 30 T cell receptor beta chains listed next were all sequenced from one sample in a study of CD8 T cells in ankylosing spondylitis. TCRdb used MiXCR to reprocess the 5' RACE reads, holding one entry per CDR3 protein. Of 80,000 to 90,000 distinct CDR3 sequences in the sample, under 30% were seen once. Sequencing input: blood, either unsorted or a sorted T cell fraction (not recorded which). The receptor set was obtained from a male donor with ankylosing spondylitis or in good health (not recorded which).

The chain couples TRBV5-1 to TRBJ2-5, with 13 bases aligning to TRBD2. Germline CDR1 SGHRS, CDR2 YFSETQ. The CDR3 loop spans 18 amino acids. V shed 0 bases, J shed 2 bases, and the junction held 7 bases outside the gene matches. The CDR3 here is CASSLGLAGGGIQETQYF. Written as DNA, the CDR3 is TGCGCCAGCAGCTTGGGACTAGCGGGGGGTGGCATACAAGAGACCCAGTACTTC.

This rearrangement joins TRBV7-9 to TRBJ2-2, with D tentatively TRBD2 (5 bases). Trimming removed 2 bases from V and 6 bases from J, with 13 bases in between. The CDR3 runs to 15 residues. Looked up from germline, CDR1 is SEHNR and CDR2 is FQNEAQ (reference sequence). CDR3 in amino acids: CASSLKRLAAGELFF. CDR3 DNA sequence: TGTGCCAGCAGCTTAAAGCGTCTAGCTGCCGGGGAGCTGTTTTTT.

The V call is TRBV29-1, the J call TRBJ2-2, with 12 bases aligning to TRBD2. Losses at the gene ends were 5 bases for V and 3 bases for J; bases not matched to a gene: 10. This CDR3 has 17 amino acids. Germline V gives CDR1 SQVTM, CDR2 ANQGSEA. The DNA for the CDR3 is TGCAGCGTTTTACCCGGACTAGCGGGATTCGACACCGGGGAGCTGTTTTTT. It yields the protein CSVLPGLAGFDTGELFF.

The rearrangement links TRBV20-1 to TRBJ2-7, with no clear D. Trimming cost V 3 bases and J 5 bases, with 5 bases left between them. The CDR3 has 10 residues. Germline V lookup: CDR1 DFQATT, CDR2 SNEGSKA (reference sequence). CDR3 in amino acids: CSASDHEQYF. In DNA, the CDR3 is TGCAGTGCTAGTGACCACGAGCAGTACTTC.

This clonotype occurred once. V is TRBV2 and J is TRBJ2-3; D is undetermined. This CDR3 is 15 amino acids long. V was cut by 5 bases and J by 3 bases, with 15 bases left in between. CDR1 is SNHLY and CDR2 is FYNNEI in the germline V gene. The CDR3 nucleotides are TGTGCCAGCAGTTCCTTTTCACCGTCAACAGATACGCAGTATTTT. Protein: CASSSFSPSTDTQYF.

This clonotype appeared many times. The chain couples TRBV3-1 to TRBJ1-1; D is possibly TRBD1 (5 bases). CDR3 length: 15 residues. Germline lookup yields CDR1 LGHDT and CDR2 YNNKEL (reference sequence). The V end was cut by 2 bases, the J end by 0 bases, with 10 bases between. CDR3 bases: TGTGCCAGCAGCCAATTTTCAGGGATGAACACTGAAGCTTTCTTT. Its protein is CASSQFSGMNTEAFF.

This clonotype was found a few times. The chain employs TRBV7-8 and TRBJ2-5; D unresolved. Trimming removed 2 bases at V and 2 bases at J, with 18 bases between. Germline lookup yields CDR1 SGHVS and CDR2 FQNEAQ. The CDR3 is made up of 17 amino acids. DNA for the CDR3: TGTGCCAGCAGCTTATTTCCCTCCCGGACCGTACAAGAGACCCAGTACTTC. Translating gives CASSLFPSRTVQETQYF.

The V gene is TRBV7-6, the J gene TRBJ1-3, with 9 positions matching TRBD1. Looked up from germline, CDR1 is SGHVS and CDR2 is FNYEAQ. This CDR3 contains 16 residues. The V gene end was trimmed by 4 bases and the J gene end by 3 bases; junction bases not matched to a gene: 7. The CDR3 sequence: CASSSRQGDRGNTIYF. In DNA, the CDR3 is TGTGCCAGCAGCTCGAGACAGGGGGATCGTGGAAACACCATATATTTT.

The chain employs TRBV20-1 and TRBJ2-4; D not certain. Deletions cut 1 base from V and 8 bases from J, with 15 bases between. The CDR3 covers 14 residues. The germline gives CDR1 DFQATT, CDR2 SNEGSKA (reference sequence). The CDR3, as DNA: TGCAGTGCTAGAGCCTCAGTTGGCCGGGACATTCAGTACTTC. Its translation is CSARASVGRDIQYF.

This clonotype was seen a handful of times. The chain recombines TRBV12-3 or TRBV12-4 with TRBJ2-1, with 12 bases fitting TRBD2. V trimming: 3 bases; J trimming: 4 bases; junction bases outside the gene matches: 1. CDR3 size: 15 residues. The CDR3: CASSLTSGGYNEQFF. The CDR3 DNA follows: TGTGCCAGCAGTTTGACTAGCGGGGGTTACAATGAGCAGTTCTTC.

The chain combines TRBV20-1 with TRBJ2-5; a weak D match, TRBD2 (6 bases). Germline V gene data show CDR1 as DFQATT and CDR2 as SNEGSKA (reference sequence). The CDR3 sequence is 15 residues long. V dropped 5 bases and J dropped 5 bases, with 21 bases sitting between them. CDR3 DNA: TGCAGTGCTCCGGTGGCGGACTACCTTCTTGAGACCCAGTACTTC. This translates into CSAPVADYLLETQYF.

V and J are TRBV6-5 and TRBJ1-4, with 7 bases fitting TRBD1. This CDR3 is 15 amino acids long. Trimming removed 0 bases from V and 8 bases from J; junction bases left unmatched: 6. Germline V CDR1 and CDR2: MNHEY, SVGAGI. In DNA, the CDR3 is TGTGCCAGCAGTTACTCGGGAGGGGGCGGAGAAAAACTGTTTTTT. Translating it yields CASSYSGGGGEKLFF.

The rearrangement uses TRBV4-1 and TRBJ1-5; tentatively, D is TRBD1 (6 bases). The CDR3 loop spans 14 amino acids. Germline V gene lookup returns CDR1 MGHRA and CDR2 YSYEKL. V was trimmed by 3 bases and J by 9 bases, leaving 15 bases between them. CDR3 sequence: CASSHRDTTTPQHF. The CDR3 nucleotides read TGCGCCAGCAGCCACCGGGACACGACAACGCCCCAGCATTTT.

This clonotype was observed a handful of times. The rearrangement uses TRBV6-5 and TRBJ2-1; 11 nucleotides line up with TRBD2. Looked up from germline, CDR1 is MNHEY and CDR2 is SVGAGI. V dropped 8 bases and J dropped 9; count of bases not matched to a gene: 9. The CDR3 is made up of 14 amino acids. For the CDR3, the DNA is TGTGCCAGCCTTACTCTAGCGGGAGGAGCTGAGCAGTTCTTC. It yields the protein CASLTLAGGAEQFF.

The chain combines TRBV5-1 with TRBJ1-1; D is possibly TRBD1 (5 bases). This CDR3 is 13 amino acids long. The germline V and J ends were trimmed by 4 bases and 4 bases, with 11 bases remaining between them. CDR1 is SGHRS and CDR2 is YFSETQ in the germline V gene. CDR3 sequence reads: CASSPDRITEAFF. CDR3 DNA sequence: TGCGCCAGCAGCCCCGACAGAATCACTGAAGCTTTCTTT.

The J gene is TRBJ2-1, the V gene TRBV7-2; 13 bases fit TRBD2. The J segment lost 10 bases and the V segment lost 3 bases, leaving 6 bases of the junction unmatched. The V gene's germline CDR1 is SGHTA and CDR2 FQGNSA. The CDR3 is 15 residues long. CDR3 bases: TGTGCCAGCAGCTTGGGACTAGCGGGAATCAGGGAGCAGTTCTTC. It specifies CASSLGLAGIREQFF.

The chain couples TRBV5-1 to TRBJ2-3, with D tentatively TRBD1 (5 bases). The CDR3 has 14 residues. The germline V gene encodes CDR1 SGHRS and CDR2 YFSETQ. The germline V and J ends were trimmed by 0 bases and 4 bases, with 9 bases remaining between them. DNA for the CDR3: TGCGCCAGCAGCTTGGATCAGGGCTCAGATACGCAGTATTTT. It specifies CASSLDQGSDTQYF.

This clonotype was detected ten times or more. The chain recombines TRBV4-2 with TRBJ1-5, with D possibly being TRBD1 (6 bases). CDR3 length: 15 amino acids. CDR1 is LGHNA, CDR2 YNFKEQ, per germline. Trimming pared 1 base from V and 1 base from J, leaving 8 bases between. CDR3 sequence: CASSQGGQSNQPQHF. CDR3 DNA: TGTGCCAGCAGCCAAGGGGGGCAGAGCAATCAGCCCCAGCATTTT.

The chain employs TRBV28 and TRBJ1-5; TRBD1 might be the D (5 bases). The V gene lost 6 bases and the J gene lost 5 bases, with 20 bases spanning the gap. Germline values: CDR1 MDHEN, CDR2 SYDVKM. CDR3 length: 16 amino acids. CDR3 amino acids: CASSLGLRTVYQPQHF. The CDR3 bases are TGTGCCAGCAGCCTGGGGCTCCGAACGGTTTATCAGCCCCAGCATTTT.

This CDR3 is CASSELQGRSYEQYF. CDR3 nucleotides: TGTGCCAGCAGTGAACTTCAAGGGAGGTCCTACGAGCAGTACTTC. V gene TRBV25-1 combines with J gene TRBJ2-7; maybe TRBD2 (6 bases). Germline lookup yields CDR1 MGHDK and CDR2 SYGVNS. CDR3 length: 15 residues. Deletions cut 2 bases from V and 1 base from J, with 12 bases between.

J is TRBJ2-1 and V is TRBV7-9, with unresolved D. Germline V lookup: CDR1 SEHNR, CDR2 FQNEAQ (reference sequence). The length of the CDR3 is 13 residues. Trimming stripped 3 bases from V and 8 bases from J, with 11 bases between. Here the CDR3 DNA reads TGTGCCAGCAGCTTTGCGCCGAACCATGAGCAGTTCTTC. This translates into CASSFAPNHEQFF.

Ten or more counts support this clonotype. The rearrangement links TRBV20-1 to TRBJ1-4; possible D gene TRBD1, 5 bases. Germline CDR1 is DFQATT and CDR2 is SNEGSKA (reference sequence). Trimming took 2 bases from V and 9 from J, leaving 13 bases between them. This CDR3 contains 13 residues. CDR3 bases: TGCAGTGCTAGAAGGGGAGGGGCGCAAAAACTGTTTTTT. Translating it yields CSARRGGAQKLFF.

As for this clonotype: At one of its ends the junction is not consistent with the germline gene, which may arise from a read error. The chain has TRBV10-3 and TRBJ2-6; weak D call: TRBD1 (6 bases). CDR3 length equals 16 residues. The germline CDR1 and CDR2 sequences are ENHRY and SYGVKD. CDR3 region: CAISDTGSFGANGLTF. DNA of the CDR3: TGTGCCATCAGTGACACAGGGAGTTTTGGGGCCAACGGCCTGACTTTC.

The chain couples TRBV20-1 to TRBJ1-5; weak D call: TRBD1 (5 bases). This CDR3 region has 14 residues. V was cut by 2 bases and J by 2 bases, with 10 bases left in between. From germline, CDR1 is DFQATT and CDR2 SNEGSKA (reference sequence). CDR3 sequence (DNA): TGCAGTGCTAGAAAGCGAGGGGGCAATCAGCCCCAGCATTTT. Amino acids: CSARKRGGNQPQHF.

This clonotype was recorded many times. The chain joins TRBV5-6 to TRBJ1-6; 8 nucleotides line up with TRBD1. Germline V gene data show CDR1 as SGHDT and CDR2 as YYEEEE. V gave up 3 bases and J gave up 7 bases; unmatched junction bases: 6. CDR3 length equals 15 residues. CDR3 amino acids: CASSYRTGQNSPLHF. The CDR3 nucleotides are TGTGCCAGCAGCTACAGGACAGGGCAAAATTCACCCCTCCACTTT.

The chain uses TRBV7-8 and TRBJ2-3; D remains ambiguous. The V and J ends lost 5 bases and 4 bases respectively, with 19 bases between them. CDR1 and CDR2 (germline): SGHVS, FQNEAQ. The CDR3 covers 16 residues. The CDR3 spells CASSKTYYGLADTQYF. DNA of the CDR3: TGTGCCAGCAGCAAGACCTACTATGGTTTAGCAGATACGCAGTATTTT.

This clonotype turned up a few times. The CDR3 protein is CASSTDRGATDTQYF. The DNA for the CDR3 is TGTGCCAGCAGCACGGACAGGGGGGCCACAGATACGCAGTATTTT. This chain joins TRBV7-3 and TRBJ2-3; TRBD1 matches at 10 bases. The CDR3 spans 15 residues. Trimming removed 5 bases from V and 2 bases from J; junction bases left unmatched: 4. Germline CDR1 reads SGHTA; CDR2 reads FQGTGA.

The rearrangement joins TRBV20-1 to TRBJ2-7; 8 bases are shared with TRBD2. The CDR3 has 14 residues. Germline assignment: CDR1 DFQATT and CDR2 SNEGSKA (reference sequence). V lost 4 bases and J lost 2; bases outside the gene matches: 7. Written as DNA, the CDR3 is TGCAGTGCTACGCCGGGACTAGGAACCTACGAGCAGTACTTC. Residues: CSATPGLGTYEQYF.

This sequence joins TRBV20-1 and TRBJ2-4; a weak D match, TRBD2 (6 bases). The CDR3 length is 11 residues. V lost 3 bases and J 10 bases, leaving 10 bases between the germline ends. Germline V gene sequence: CDR1 DFQATT, CDR2 SNEGSKA (reference sequence). The DNA for the CDR3 is TGCAGTGCTAGTGACAGCGGGATTCAGTACTTC. Translation: CSASDSGIQYF.

This clonotype occurred a few times. V gene TRBV28 combines with J gene TRBJ2-7, with D possibly being TRBD1 or TRBD2 (5 bases each). Germline V gives CDR1 MDHEN, CDR2 SYDVKM. This CDR3 region has 14 residues. V lost 6 bases, J lost 2 bases, and 14 bases lay in between. The CDR3 is CASRRRDGTYEQYV. For the CDR3, the DNA is TGTGCCAGCAGGCGCCGGGACGGAACCTACGAGCAGTACGTC.